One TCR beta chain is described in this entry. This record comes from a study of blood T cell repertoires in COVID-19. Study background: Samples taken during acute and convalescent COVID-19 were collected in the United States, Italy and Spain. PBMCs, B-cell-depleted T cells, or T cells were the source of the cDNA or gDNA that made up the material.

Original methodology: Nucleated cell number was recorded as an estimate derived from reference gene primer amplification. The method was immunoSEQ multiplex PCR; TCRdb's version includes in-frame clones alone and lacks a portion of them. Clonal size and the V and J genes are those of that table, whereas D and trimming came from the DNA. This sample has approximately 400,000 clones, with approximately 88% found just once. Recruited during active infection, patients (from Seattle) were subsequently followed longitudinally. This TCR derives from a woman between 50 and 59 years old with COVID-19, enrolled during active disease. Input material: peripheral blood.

Here the CDR3 reads CASSVPGQGNYGYTF. Written as DNA, the CDR3 is TGCGCCAGCAGCGTCCCGGGACAGGGTAACTATGGCTACACCTTC. The chain carries TRBV5-1 and TRBJ1-2, with TRBD1 identical over 9 bases. Germline V lookup: CDR1 SGHRS, CDR2 YFSETQ. This CDR3 spans 15 amino acids. V lost 4 bases and J lost 1; bases outside the gene matches: 5.